Listed below are T cell receptor beta chains from one sample, sequenced in a study of breast tumors, draining lymph nodes, adjacent tissues. TCRdb called the multiplex PCR reads again in MiXCR, with one record for every CDR3 protein. The repertoire holds about 200,000 distinct CDR3 sequences, with around 34% as singletons. Material for sequencing was axillary lymph node tissue. The receptor source for this set is a female donor with breast cancer. Some clones in this sample may be carry-over from other donors' samples. CDR3s include the opening cysteine and the closing phenylalanine or tryptophan.

J gene: TRBJ2-3
V gene: TRBV6-2/TRBV6-3
CDR3 protein: CASRKAGRGNLDTQYF

J gene: TRBJ2-1
V gene: TRBV19
CDR3 protein: CASSIAGTGSGEQFF

J gene: TRBJ2-1
V gene: TRBV2
CDR3 protein: CASNSLLGTAYNEQFF

J gene: TRBJ1-3
V gene: TRBV6-5
CDR3 protein: CASSHSQNSGNTIYF

J gene: TRBJ1-2
V gene: TRBV6-7
CDR3 protein: CASSYWGVGGQIYYGYTF

J gene: TRBJ2-5
V gene: TRBV18
CDR3 protein: CASSPPLAGVQETQYF

J gene: TRBJ1-5
V gene: TRBV6-1
CDR3 protein: CASRPGQGAMGNQPQHF

J gene: TRBJ2-3
V gene: TRBV5-6
CDR3 protein: CASSSFGTGTIYADTQYF

J gene: TRBJ2-3
V gene: TRBV7-8
CDR3 protein: CASSFGGAGTQYF

J gene: TRBJ1-6
V gene: TRBV3-2
CDR3 protein: CASSQDLSYNSPLHF

J gene: TRBJ2-7
V gene: TRBV19
CDR3 protein: CASSTGGYEQYF

J gene: TRBJ2-3
V gene: TRBV13
CDR3 protein: CASSPDSGRGTDTQYF

J gene: TRBJ2-1
V gene: TRBV12-3/TRBV12-4
CDR3 protein: CASSGQLQFF

J gene: TRBJ1-6
V gene: TRBV4-3
CDR3 protein: CASSQDRRVGYNSPLHF

J gene: TRBJ2-5
V gene: TRBV3-1
CDR3 protein: CASSSSGGPRAQYF

J gene: TRBJ2-1
V gene: TRBV18
CDR3 protein: CASSPEVTRGRVGNEQFF

J gene: TRBJ2-2
V gene: TRBV2
CDR3 protein: CASTERGQGRTGELFF

J gene: TRBJ2-7
V gene: TRBV5-1
CDR3 protein: CASKRIEQVEQYF

J gene: TRBJ1-2
V gene: TRBV7-9
CDR3 protein: CASSLVGTAHTF

J gene: TRBJ2-5
V gene: TRBV2
CDR3 protein: CASKKKSGGGETQYF

J gene: TRBJ2-5
V gene: TRBV18
CDR3 protein: CAPSGMLETQYF

J gene: TRBJ2-7
V gene: TRBV11-2
CDR3 protein: CASRPGQPSPYEQYF

J gene: TRBJ2-4
V gene: TRBV19
CDR3 protein: CASSIGTVGLAKNIQYF

J gene: TRBJ1-2
V gene: TRBV5-5
CDR3 protein: CASSLEVRQGYGYTF

J gene: TRBJ1-2
V gene: TRBV9
CDR3 protein: CASSVFDSPTYGSTF

J gene: TRBJ2-5
V gene: TRBV20-1
CDR3 protein: CSAQNTDRHQETQYF

J gene: TRBJ2-3
V gene: TRBV2
CDR3 protein: CASRRGGPQYF

J gene: TRBJ2-7
V gene: TRBV5-1
CDR3 protein: CASSVTGTSESYEQYF

J gene: TRBJ1-5
V gene: TRBV6-4
CDR3 protein: CASSVRVGQPQHF

J gene: TRBJ2-1
V gene: TRBV20-1
CDR3 protein: CSAREGSRQKRNEQFF

J gene: TRBJ1-3
V gene: TRBV15
CDR3 protein: CATSSASGTIYF

J gene: TRBJ2-3
V gene: TRBV5-1
CDR3 protein: CASSLVLAGPTDTQYF

J gene: TRBJ1-1
V gene: TRBV14
CDR3 protein: CASSHHRGNTEAFF

J gene: TRBJ1-6
V gene: TRBV6-5
CDR3 protein: CASSHPQQGSSNSPLHF

J gene: TRBJ2-7
V gene: TRBV19
CDR3 protein: CASSIGAEGEQYF

J gene: TRBJ2-3
V gene: TRBV6-1
CDR3 protein: CASSVTSGGPGTDTQYF

J gene: TRBJ2-7
V gene: TRBV7-9
CDR3 protein: CASSLSGGGGSYEQYF

J gene: TRBJ2-7
V gene: TRBV7-2
CDR3 protein: CASSPGTSSHEQYF

J gene: TRBJ2-5
V gene: TRBV20-1
CDR3 protein: CSAERETQYF

J gene: TRBJ2-2
V gene: TRBV24-1
CDR3 protein: CATSGQTDNTGELFF

J gene: TRBJ1-5
V gene: TRBV20-1
CDR3 protein: CSAMGGKNSNQPQHF

J gene: TRBJ2-6
V gene: TRBV12-3/TRBV12-4
CDR3 protein: CASSSWTGGFSGANVLTF

J gene: TRBJ2-5
V gene: TRBV7-9
CDR3 protein: CASSPVRGAYETQYF

J gene: TRBJ2-1
V gene: TRBV7-7
CDR3 protein: CASSILAGRVDEQFF